This paragraph reports one T cell receptor (beta chain). The target antigen is unknown. Making the TCR beta cDNA relied on 5'RACE template switching with UMIs. Using the 5' RACE reads, TCRdb records one entry per CDR3 protein without DNA. In all, the sample yields about 410,000 distinct CDR3 sequences. The record originates from a study of T cells expressing NK-cell markers. Broader study findings: NKG2C+ dominant clonotype frequencies in about 6 donors were about 1.0-7.5% of CD8+ T cells.

CDR3 size: 16 residues. Germline loops: CDR1 SGHRS, CDR2 YFSETQ. This chain joins TRBV5-1 and TRBJ2-1; TCRdb outputs TRBD2, but without DNA this stays unchecked. The specimen was blood T cells: a sorted CD56 or NKG2C T cell subset, CD4+ or CD8+ T cells, or bulk PBMC T cells (not recorded which). The TCR was taken from a woman in her 50s in good health. The CDR3 loop is CASRLNERENYNEQFF.